Reported below is one T cell receptor beta chain. This clone was seen only once. No cognate antigen has been identified for it. No per-base quality is available; no much larger clone lies one base away. High-throughput TCRbeta CDR3 sequencing of frozen genomic DNA was performed by immunoSEQ, including PCR amplification, mapping, bias correction and internal controls. Concerning the study's data processing: Only productive rearrangements were retained, with each unique TCRbeta sequence defined by its CDR3 nucleotide sequence together with its V and J gene. For classification of a sequence as donor-reactive, at least 5-fold expansion in CFSE-low cells relative to unstimulated pre-transplant cells and a frequency of at least 0.01% were required. Minimum frequency thresholds were set for each subject on the basis of the unstimulated sample with the lowest template count, so that a detection power of at least 90% was ensured. Jensen-Shannon divergence between the top 1000 TCRbeta sequences post-transplant and pre-transplant was used to measure repertoire turnover. Changes in detection of donor-reactive sequences were tested with two-sided Fisher's exact tests. TCRdb took this table from immuneACCESS and kept in-frame rearrangements with V and J called. Such tables lack part of the clones; where checked against another copy, unresolved V genes explain under half of the gap, and the rest is unexplained. V, J and clone size were drawn from that table, and D and trimming were deduced from the DNA. The sample records around 110,000 clones, roughly nine tenths of which are singletons. The ten most abundant clones make up roughly 0.83% of the sample.

Thawed unstimulated PBMCs were stained for CD3, CD4 and CD8 and FACS-sorted into CD3+CD4+ and CD3+CD8+ populations. All 8 studied subjects were randomized to immunosuppression withdrawal. The Qiagen DNeasy Blood and Tissue Kit was used for genomic DNA isolation. The sample is drawn from a study of T cell clones after liver transplantation (dated by TCRdb to 2018 to 2020). For the study in its entirety: Samples were obtained from ITN030ST, a randomized trial in which withdrawal of immunosuppression was attempted within 2 years of liver transplantation. Donor-reactive T cell clones were identified using TCRbeta sequencing after a pre-transplant mixed lymphocyte reaction and were then followed in post-transplant blood. As an antigen-independent comparator for donor-reactive sequences, third party-reactive TCRbeta sequences were also identified from pre-transplant MLRs. Three of the eight recipients were HCV-positive; the others were transplanted for non-autoimmune, non-viral indications. Until randomization at 12-24 months post-transplant, subjects were given standard immunosuppression, with no induction therapy. Tolerance was defined as complete immunosuppression withdrawal for at least one year with no rise in liver enzymes beyond twice the upper limit of normal. Blood samples were taken pre-transplant, pre-randomization before withdrawal, and post-randomization after full withdrawal or failed withdrawal. The study cohort included 8 liver transplant recipients, of whom 3 were classified as tolerant and 5 as non-tolerant.

The germline V gene (reference sequence) specifies LNHDA as CDR1 and SQIVND as CDR2. The CDR3 numbers 16 residues from cysteine through phenylalanine. The sequence is cut down to CDR3 DNA, 48 bases in frame from base 1. V gives up 4 bases and J gives up 3 bases, and the segment between their germline ends measures 15 bases. Study-wide findings and limitations: Because allograft tissue specimens were not available, migration of donor-reactive T cells into the graft, rather than deletion, may have occurred. Donor-reactive sequences decreased more than third party-reactive sequences, which suggests partial antigen-specific deletion that was not related to withdrawal success. When repertoire turnover was accounted for, significantly reduced detection of donor-reactive sequences was found in 7 of 8 subjects for CD4 and in 8 of 8 subjects for CD8. Low numbers of available donor cells limited the measurable donor-reactive repertoire in a couple of subjects. The conclusions were considered preliminary, being limited by small, heterogeneous patient numbers and non-standardized post-transplant time points. In most of the 8 subjects, regardless of tolerance or HCV status, circulating donor-reactive CD4 TCRbeta sequences dropped significantly post-transplant.

The sample was CD4+ T cells from blood, taken 12 months after liver transplant. This sequence originates from a human patient who received a liver transplant. Some T cells present after a transplant may be cells of the graft donor. This sequence uses TRBV19 and TRBJ2-2; TRBD2 is a possible D gene, resting on 5 matching bases. The nucleotides read TGTGCCAGTAGTAGAAATACGGGGTATGACACCGGGGAGCTGTTTTTT. Protein translation: CASSRNTGYDTGELFF.